These 11 T cell receptor beta chains were all obtained from the same sample, sequenced in a study of T cells in Graves' hyperthyroidism and ophthalmopathy. RNA transcripts yielded amplified TCR beta CDR3 regions. Using the HTBI primer set, a first-round RT-PCR was run on the TCR CDR3. TCRdb processed the multiplex PCR reads anew with MiXCR; each CDR3 protein has one entry. The sample has 390,000 or so distinct CDR3 sequences, roughly 14% seen once. Specimen: blood. These receptors originate from a young man with Graves' ophthalmopathy.

This clonotype was counted at least ten times. The gene calls are TRBV5-1 and TRBJ2-2; D could derive from TRBD1 or TRBD2 (6 bases each). With 7 bases removed from V and 7 bases from J, the gap between germline ends came to 11 bases. Per the germline V gene, CDR1 is SGHRS and CDR2 is YFSETQ. This CDR3 has 12 amino acids. The CDR3 DNA reads as TGCGCCAGCGCACAGGGAGGCGGGGAGCTGTTTTTT. This codes for CASAQGGGELFF.

This clonotype was counted many times. The chain has TRBV6-5 and TRBJ1-2, with D unclear. Germline loops: CDR1 MNHEY, CDR2 SVGAGI. The CDR3 is 17 amino acids. The V end was cut by 0 bases, the J end by 4 bases, with 18 bases between. The CDR3 DNA reads as TGTGCCAGCAGTTACTCGATTAATTTCAGAGGGAGCTATGGCTACACCTTC. It yields the protein CASSYSINFRGSYGYTF.

In its sample, this clonotype was seen a few times. This chain connects TRBV7-3 to TRBJ2-7; tentative D call: TRBD2 (5 bases). Deletions cut 3 bases from V and 6 bases from J, with 12 bases between. Germline loops: CDR1 SGHTA, CDR2 FQGTGA. The CDR3 is 13 amino acids. Written as DNA, the CDR3 is TGTGCCAGCAGCTTCTCGAGGGAATCCGAGCAGTACTTC. Protein product: CASSFSRESEQYF.

This clonotype was picked up many times. This chain joins TRBV12-3 or TRBV12-4 and TRBJ1-5; possibly TRBD1 for D (5 bases). V was clipped by 6 bases and J by 4 bases, with 10 bases between them. The CDR3 runs to 13 residues. As DNA, the CDR3 is TGTGCCAGCAGCTACAACAGGAATCAGCCCCAGCATTTT. It yields the protein CASSYNRNQPQHF.

This clonotype was recorded at least ten times. The chain has TRBV4-1 and TRBJ1-5; D not resolved. The CDR3 has 13 residues. The germline V gene encodes CDR1 MGHRA and CDR2 YSYEKL. The V end lost 1 base, the J end lost 5 bases, and 6 bases lay between the germline ends. The CDR3 bases are TGCGCCAGCAGCCAAGGGGTAGATCAGCCCCAGCATTTT. Its translation is CASSQGVDQPQHF.

The chain links TRBV6-2 or TRBV6-3 to TRBJ1-5; TRBD1 is a possible D gene (5 bases). CDR1 is MNHEY, CDR2 SVGEGT, per germline. Trimming pared 5 bases from V and 5 bases from J, leaving 13 bases between. The CDR3 covers 14 residues. The chain's CDR3 is CASSLTRGDQPQHF. In nucleotides, the CDR3 is TGTGCCAGCAGTCTTACAAGGGGCGATCAGCCCCAGCATTTT.

This clonotype was found once. The conserved closing phenylalanine or tryptophan is absent in this CDR3, likely reflecting a read error. The chain links TRBV12-3 or TRBV12-4 to TRBJ2-6; either TRBD1 or TRBD2 may supply D (6 bases each). V was trimmed by 8 bases and J by 1 base, leaving 18 bases between them. The CDR3 extends over 17 amino acids. The CDR3 DNA follows: TGTGCCAGCTGCCAATTTGGGGGGCCTTCTGGGGCCAACGTCCTGACTCTC. It encodes CASCQFGGPSGANVLTL.

This clonotype appeared many times. This rearrangement joins TRBV20-1 to TRBJ1-2, with TRBD1 matching over 7 bases. The CDR3 length is 16 residues. The V gene end was trimmed by 1 base and the J gene end by 4 bases; junction bases not matched to a gene: 12. CDR1 DFQATT and CDR2 SNEGSKA come from the germline V gene (reference sequence). This CDR3 reads CSARAPVTGEGYGYTF. As DNA, the CDR3 is TGCAGTGCTAGAGCCCCCGTAACAGGGGAGGGCTATGGCTACACCTTC.

This clonotype was picked up many times. This sequence joins TRBV2 and TRBJ2-5; the match to TRBD1 covers 10 bases. CDR1 is SNHLY, CDR2 FYNNEI, per germline. The CDR3 consists of 14 residues. J gave up 7 bases and V 3 bases, and 5 bases lay outside the gene matches. CDR3: CASSDQGQGVTQYF. The DNA of the CDR3 is TGTGCCAGCAGTGATCAAGGACAGGGGGTGACCCAGTACTTC.

Ten or more counts support this clonotype. This chain joins TRBV11-2 and TRBJ1-1, with D tentatively TRBD1 (5 bases). Germline loops: CDR1 SGHAT, CDR2 FQNNGV. The CDR3 extends over 14 amino acids. Trimming pared 4 bases from V and 11 bases from J, leaving 20 bases between. DNA for the CDR3: TGTGCCAGCAGCTCCACCGGGACGGCTGGTGAGGCTTTCTTT. Residues: CASSSTGTAGEAFF.

Turning to this clonotype: Since a much larger clone is just one base distant, this may be a read error. The genes are TRBV20-1 and TRBJ2-1; TRBD2 matches 7 bases. This CDR3 has 14 amino acids. The V segment lost 1 base and the J segment 12 bases; nucleotides outside the gene matches: 12. CDR1 DFQATT and CDR2 SNEGSKA come from the germline V gene (reference sequence). The chain's CDR3 is CSARGGTSVYGQFF. Written as DNA, the CDR3 is TGCAGTGCTAGAGGGGGAACTAGCGTATATGGGCAGTTCTTC.